A single sample gave rise to the 17 T cell receptor beta chains below, sequenced in a study of sequential checkpoint blockade in melanoma. Treatment: randomized to nivolumab then ipilimumab (arm A) or the reverse (arm B). The protocol was immunoSEQ multiplex PCR, while the TCRdb copy is restricted to in-frame clones and leaves out a portion. The table lists about 5,000 clones, 20% to 30% of them singletons. The specimen comprised tumor tissue (inferred from file names), sampled from a patient given nivolumab and ipilimumab in sequence. All receptors come from a human donor with melanoma.

The chain links TRBV18 to TRBJ1-4, with 8 bases fitting TRBD1. This CDR3 has 18 residues. Looked up from germline, CDR1 is KGHSH and CDR2 is LQKENI. Losses at the gene ends were 3 bases for V and 6 bases for J; bases not matched to a gene: 15. The CDR3 sequence: CASSPNGGQVRGDEKLFF. In DNA form, the CDR3 reads TGTGCCAGCTCACCCAACGGGGGACAGGTTAGAGGAGATGAAAAACTGTTTTTT.

V usage is TRBV10-2 and J usage is TRBJ1-1; D gene uncertain. Germline values: CDR1 WSHSY, CDR2 SAAADI. This CDR3 has 13 amino acids. Trimming shortened V by 6 bases and J by 3 bases, and 11 bases separated the two germline ends. The DNA of the CDR3 is TGCGCCAGCAGAGGAGGCGGGGACACTGAAGCTTTCTTT. This encodes CASRGGGDTEAFF.

This clone was seen only a few times. CDR3 sequence: CASTQDRVSYEQYF. The CDR3, as DNA: TGTGCCAGCACCCAAGACAGGGTATCCTACGAGCAGTACTTC. The chain links TRBV11-3 to TRBJ2-7; TRBD1 matches 7 bases. From germline, CDR1 is SGHNT and CDR2 YENEEA. The CDR3 loop spans 14 amino acids. J gave up 1 base and V 7 bases, and 7 bases lay outside the gene matches.

The chain links TRBV11-3 to TRBJ2-7, with a tentative D call TRBD2 (7 bases). Germline loops: CDR1 SGHNT, CDR2 YENEEA. The germline V and J ends were trimmed by 3 bases and 2 bases, with 14 bases remaining between them. This CDR3 spans 15 amino acids. CDR3 in amino acids: CASSFRRGATYEQYF. CDR3 sequence (DNA): TGTGCCAGCAGCTTTCGTCGGGGGGCCACCTACGAGCAGTACTTC.

This clone was observed at least ten times. The chain combines TRBV6-8 with TRBJ1-5; tentatively, D is TRBD1 (6 bases). The V and J ends lost 0 bases and 2 bases respectively, with 8 bases between them. The CDR3 has 15 residues. The V gene's germline CDR1 is MNHGY and CDR2 SAAAGT. CDR3 sequence: CASSYSAGGNQPQHF. In nucleotides, the CDR3 is TGTGCCAGCAGTTACTCGGCAGGGGGCAATCAGCCCCAGCATTTT.

This clone was found a few times. The chain is built from TRBV6-8 and TRBJ2-3; D not resolved. CDR1 and CDR2 (germline): MNHGY, SAAAGT. The CDR3 runs to 12 residues. Trimming removed 11 bases at V and 1 base at J, with 10 bases between. DNA for the CDR3: TGTGCCTTGCGAAGGGGCACAGATACGCAGTATTTT. It encodes CALRRGTDTQYF.

The genes are TRBV19 and TRBJ2-2; D gene uncertain. CDR3 length: 14 amino acids. Germline CDR1 reads LNHDA; CDR2 reads SQIVND (reference sequence). V was shortened by 5 bases and J by 6 bases, with 13 bases between the two germline ends. The CDR3 reads CASSPGSVAGELFF. CDR3 DNA: TGTGCCAGTAGTCCTGGATCAGTGGCCGGGGAGCTGTTTTTT.

V is TRBV25-1 and J is TRBJ1-2; 7 bases agree with TRBD1. V trimming: 3 bases; J trimming: 7 bases; junction bases outside the gene matches: 14. The CDR3 sequence is 16 residues long. Germline loops: CDR1 MGHDK, CDR2 SYGVNS. CDR3 in DNA: TGTGCCAGCAGTGACCCAAACACCCGACAGGGTGGTGGCTACACCTTC. This translates into CASSDPNTRQGGGYTF.

The chain couples TRBV11-3 to TRBJ1-4, with TRBD1 as a possible D gene (5 bases). The V and J ends lost 3 bases and 7 bases respectively, with 12 bases between them. Looked up from germline, CDR1 is SGHNT and CDR2 is YENEEA. This CDR3 comprises 14 residues. CDR3 residues: CASSFSAGGEKLFF. CDR3 sequence (DNA): TGTGCCAGCAGCTTTTCGGCGGGGGGTGAAAAACTGTTTTTT. The whole variable domain, filled in from reference TRBV11-3 and TRBJ1-4, reads EAGVVQSPRYKIIEKKQPVAFWCNPISGHNTLYWYLQNLGQGPELLIRYENEEAVDDSQLPKDRFSAERLKGVDSTLKIQPAELGDSAVYLCASSFSAGGEKLFFGSGTQLSVL.

The chain carries TRBV9 and TRBJ2-5; D may correspond to TRBD1 or TRBD2 (6 bases each). The CDR3 totals 15 residues. The germline V gene has CDR1 SGDLS and CDR2 YYNGEE. V was clipped by 0 bases and J by 5 bases, with 14 bases between them. In nucleotides, the CDR3 is TGTGCCAGCAGCGTAGGGGGGGCCGACTTGGAGACCCAGTACTTC. This sequence encodes CASSVGGADLETQYF.

This clone was seen a few times. The chain employs TRBV9 and TRBJ2-3; D is undetermined. Trimming removed 6 bases at V and 2 bases at J, with 13 bases between. Looked up from germline, CDR1 is SGDLS and CDR2 is YYNGEE. This CDR3 region has 14 residues. The CDR3 loop reads CASTAGGFTDTQYF. CDR3 in DNA: TGTGCCAGCACTGCTGGTGGTTTCACAGATACGCAGTATTTT.

By frequency in the sample, this clone is large. The chain couples TRBV6-8 to TRBJ2-3; maybe TRBD2 (7 bases). Germline CDR1 is MNHGY and CDR2 is SAAAGT. The ends were cut back, 6 bases at V and 11 bases at J, with 15 bases in the middle. The CDR3 length is 12 residues. DNA for the CDR3: TGTGCCAGCAGGGAGGGGGGGACCGAGCAGTATTTT. This sequence encodes CASREGGTEQYF.

This clone occurred a few times. The chain is built from TRBV6-8 and TRBJ2-1; D possibly corresponds to TRBD1 (8 bases). Germline V gives CDR1 MNHGY, CDR2 SAAAGT. The ends were cut back, 5 bases at V and 5 bases at J, with 16 bases in the middle. This CDR3 spans 15 amino acids. The CDR3 spells CASSLTGGRDNEQFF. The CDR3 DNA reads as TGTGCCAGCAGTCTCACAGGGGGGAGGGACAATGAGCAGTTCTTC.

This clone was seen a handful of times. The chain combines TRBV6-8 with TRBJ2-3; possibly TRBD1 for D (5 bases). Trimming took 5 bases from V and 2 from J, leaving 14 bases between them. The germline gives CDR1 MNHGY, CDR2 SAAAGT. The CDR3 has 15 residues. CDR3 amino acids: CASSPRQSNTDTQYF. The CDR3 nucleotides read TGTGCCAGCAGTCCCCGACAGAGCAACACAGATACGCAGTATTTT.

This chain links TRBV19 with TRBJ1-5, with 9 positions matching TRBD1. The CDR3 is 16 amino acids. Germline CDR1 and CDR2: LNHDA and SQIVND (reference sequence). Germline trimming cut 4 bases from V and 0 bases from J; bases unmatched to any gene: 4. CDR3 residues: CASSRGQGLSNQPQHF. The CDR3 DNA reads TGTGCCAGTAGTAGGGGACAGGGTCTTAGCAATCAGCCCCAGCATTTT.

V usage is TRBV6-8 and J usage is TRBJ1-2; possibly TRBD1 for D (6 bases). This CDR3 spans 14 amino acids. Per the germline V gene, CDR1 is MNHGY and CDR2 is SAAAGT. Trimming left V 10 bases short and J 6 bases short, with 21 bases between. CDR3 residues: CAIKLSQGSDGYTF. The CDR3, as DNA: TGTGCCATCAAATTGTCACAGGGCTCTGATGGCTACACCTTC.

Judged by abundance, this clone is medium-sized (0.01 to 0.1%). This chain uses TRBV10-3 with TRBJ1-1; no reliable D call. Trimming removed 2 bases from V and 7 bases from J, with 11 bases in between. This CDR3 spans 13 amino acids. The germline CDR1 and CDR2 sequences are ENHRY and SYGVKD. CDR3 coding DNA: TGTGCCATCAGTGAGCTCGGTGGAGGTGAAGCTTTCTTT. Translated, it gives CAISELGGGEAFF.